The source of this T cell receptor beta chain is a study of tissue T cells after allogeneic stem cell transplantation. Overall study context: Of the grafts for graft-versus-host disease patients, several were unmodified and three CD34-selected. CD3+ T cells were flow-sorted when enough cells; otherwise DNA extracted directly. Findings of the study overall: Alloreactivity or antigen specificity of tissue TCRs was not determined; some clones might be host cells. Blood and spleen captured only part of the tissue TCR repertoire.

Some clones are missing from TCRdb's copy, which holds only in-frame ones; the method was immunoSEQ multiplex PCR. The profile covers 26,000 or so clones, with about 89% appearing a single time and about 2% taken by the ten largest. Trimming pared 1 base from V and 7 bases from J, leaving 17 bases between. Per germline, CDR1 SGDLS and CDR2 YYNGEE. The CDR3 is 15 amino acids. As for this clone: Its cognate antigen is unknown.

This receptor was identified in a male donor at least 60 years old who later had graft-versus-host disease after an allogeneic stem cell transplant. The chain joins TRBV9 to TRBJ1-2, with a possible D match to TRBD1 (6 bases). The source was blood, collected before transplantation. The CDR3 region is CASSVPGHGQIGYTF. The CDR3 region has the DNA TGTGCCAGCAGCGTACCGGGACACGGGCAGATTGGCTACACCTTC.